The clone carrying this TCR beta chain was found a few times. The data belong to a study of T cell repertoires in cytomegalovirus infection. TCRdb redid the calling of the reads with MiXCR, one entry per CDR3 protein. Of 250,000 to 350,000 distinct CDR3 sequences listed, roughly 23% are singletons. Germline assignment: CDR1 MNHEY and CDR2 SVGEGT. V shed 7 bases and J 4 bases; nucleotides not matched to a gene: 8. The length of the CDR3 is 15 residues. The chain recombines TRBV6-2 or TRBV6-3 with TRBJ2-7, with 12 nucleotides matching TRBD2. Sequenced material: PBMCs. The sequence was obtained from a human donor in good health (CMV status not recorded). Some clones in this sample may be carry-over from other donors' samples. The CDR3: CASKNGLAGIYEQYF. The CDR3 DNA follows: TGTGCCAGCAAGAACGGACTAGCGGGAATTTACGAGCAGTACTTC.